This is a list of T cell receptor beta chains from one sample in a study of CD8 T cells in Susac syndrome. TCRdb re-called the immunoSEQ multiplex PCR reads through MiXCR, storing one row per CDR3 protein. The data hold 150,000 to 250,000 distinct CDR3 sequences, with more than 90% observed a single time. Sample: CD4+ T cells from PBMCs. These receptors all stem from a human donor with multiple sclerosis. CDR3s include the opening cysteine and the closing phenylalanine or tryptophan. A D gene is named only where the DNA matches it firmly. The size field is filled for only some rows; it gives once, few, many or a size class.

size,J,V,D,DNA,CDR3
once,TRBJ2-7,TRBV7-9,TRBD2,TGTGCCAGCAGCCCCCCCGGGACTAGCGGGAGGGTCTACGAGCAGTACTTC,CASSPPGTSGRVYEQYF
NA,TRBJ2-1,TRBV9,NA,TGTGCCAGCAGCGTAGATAGCACCTCCTACAATGAGCAGTTCTTC,CASSVDSTSYNEQFF
NA,TRBJ2-4,TRBV12-3/TRBV12-4,TRBD2,TGTGCCAGCAGTCACCCTAGCGGGGGGGCCGAAGGCATTCAGTACTTC,CASSHPSGGAEGIQYF
NA,TRBJ2-7,TRBV27,NA,TGTGCCAGCAGTTTATCGCGAAGATCTCTCTACGAGCAGTACTTC,CASSLSRRSLYEQYF
NA,TRBJ1-1,TRBV9,NA,TGTGCCAGGAGGTGGACCAACACTGAAGCTTTCTTT,CARRWTNTEAFF
NA,TRBJ2-7,TRBV7-9,NA,TGTGCCAGCAGCCCCGTCACCACCTCAATCTACGAGCAGTACTTC,CASSPVTTSIYEQYF
few,TRBJ2-3,TRBV12-3/TRBV12-4,NA,TGTGCCAGCAGTTTAGAGGGGTATACGCAGTATTTT,CASSLEGYTQYF
NA,TRBJ2-7,TRBV29-1,NA,TGCAGCGTTGTTAGGAACGAGCAGTACTTC,CSVVRNEQYF
NA,TRBJ2-2,TRBV11-1,NA,TGTGCCAGCAGCCCCAGAAGCGGGCGACCCAACACCGGGGAGCTGTTTTTT,CASSPRSGRPNTGELFF
NA,TRBJ2-1,TRBV19,NA,TGTGCCAGTGGAACGACAGGAGCCCTGGGAGAGCAGTTCTTC,CASGTTGALGEQFF
NA,TRBJ1-4,TRBV29-1,TRBD1,TGCAGCTCGGGACAGGGTGAAAAACTGTTTTTT,CSSGQGEKLFF
NA,TRBJ1-2,TRBV20-1,NA,TGCAGTGCTAGAGAGACAGGTGGGAGCCCCAGAGGCTACACCTTC,CSARETGGSPRGYTF
NA,TRBJ1-6,TRBV6-6,TRBD1,TGTGCCAGCAGTCGCCCGGGACAGGGGTATTCACCCCTCCACTTT,CASSRPGQGYSPLHF
once,TRBJ2-7,TRBV20-1,TRBD1,TGCAGTGGTAGGACTCCGGGACAGGGGGACGAGCAGTACTTC,CSGRTPGQGDEQYF
once,TRBJ1-5,TRBV6-6,NA,TGTGCCGGCCGCAGGGTGGGTCAGCCCCAGCATTTT,CAGRRVGQPQHF
once,TRBJ2-1,TRBV6-1,TRBD2,TGTGCCAGCAGGGACGGGAGGGTCTCCTACAATGAGCAGTTCTTC,CASRDGRVSYNEQFF
NA,TRBJ2-6,TRBV7-2,NA,TGTGCCAGCAGCTCTAGGGAGAGGGCCAACGTCCTGACTTTC,CASSSRERANVLTF
NA,TRBJ1-1,TRBV29-1,TRBD1,TGCAGCGTTGCCGCGACAGGGTCCCACACTGAAGCTTTCTTT,CSVAATGSHTEAFF
NA,TRBJ2-2,TRBV6-5,TRBD1,TGTGCCAGCAAAGGACAGGGTGCCGGGGAGCTGTTTTTT,CASKGQGAGELFF
NA,TRBJ2-7,TRBV2,NA,TGTGCCAGCGCCAAGAGGGTGGTTGGCACCGAGCAGTACTTC,CASAKRVVGTEQYF
NA,TRBJ2-7,TRBV21-1,NA,TGTGCCAGCAGCAAACGGGCCTATGGGCAGTACTTC,CASSKRAYGQYF
NA,TRBJ2-5,TRBV7-9,NA,TGTGCCAGCAGCCACGGAGCGGAGCAAGAGACCCAGTACTTC,CASSHGAEQETQYF
NA,TRBJ2-5,TRBV24-1,TRBD2,TGTGCCACCAGTGCCGGGGACTACCTTCCAGAGACCCAGTACTTC,CATSAGDYLPETQYF
NA,TRBJ2-3,TRBV29-1,TRBD2,TGCAGCGTTCGCGGGACTATCACAGATACGCAGTATTTT,CSVRGTITDTQYF
NA,TRBJ1-1,TRBV19,NA,TGTGCCAGTAGGGACAGCGAGCACACTGAAGCTTTCTTT,CASRDSEHTEAFF
NA,TRBJ2-5,TRBV5-1,NA,TGCGCCAGCAGCTTGGAAGGGATGAGGGAGACCCAGTACTTC,CASSLEGMRETQYF